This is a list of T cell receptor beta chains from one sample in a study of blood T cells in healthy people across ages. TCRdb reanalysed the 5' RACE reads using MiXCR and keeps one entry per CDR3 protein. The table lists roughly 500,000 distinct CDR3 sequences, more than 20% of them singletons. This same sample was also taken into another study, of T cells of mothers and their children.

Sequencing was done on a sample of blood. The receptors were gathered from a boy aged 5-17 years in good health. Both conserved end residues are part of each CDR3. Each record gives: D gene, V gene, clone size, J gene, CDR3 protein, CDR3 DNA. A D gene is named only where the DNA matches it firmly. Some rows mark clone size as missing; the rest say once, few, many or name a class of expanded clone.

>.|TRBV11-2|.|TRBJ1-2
CASSPGASFTF
TGTGCCAGCAGTCCCGGGGCGAGCTTCACCTTC
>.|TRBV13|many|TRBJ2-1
CASSLTASSYNEQFF
TGTGCCAGCAGCTTAACGGCCAGCTCCTACAATGAGCAGTTCTTC
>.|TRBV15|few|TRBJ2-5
CATSRARETQYF
TGTGCCACCAGCAGGGCAAGGGAGACCCAGTACTTC
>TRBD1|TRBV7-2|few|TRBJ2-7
CASSLFSSGQGFYEQYF
TGTGCCAGCAGCTTATTCTCGTCGGGACAGGGATTTTACGAGCAGTACTTC
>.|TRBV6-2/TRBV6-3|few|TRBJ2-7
CASSPPWGYSYEQYF
TGTGCCAGCAGTCCTCCATGGGGTTACTCCTACGAGCAGTACTTC
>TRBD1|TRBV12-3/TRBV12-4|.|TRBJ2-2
CASSSGTAANTGELFF
TGTGCCAGCAGTTCCGGGACAGCCGCGAACACCGGGGAGCTGTTTTTT
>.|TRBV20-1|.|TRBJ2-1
CSARGPNYNEQFF
TGCAGTGCAAGAGGTCCTAACTACAATGAGCAGTTCTTC
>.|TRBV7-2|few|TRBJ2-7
CASSYNSYEQYF
TGTGCCAGCAGCTACAACTCCTACGAGCAGTACTTC
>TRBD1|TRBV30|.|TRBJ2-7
CAWSETGVSYEQYF
TGTGCCTGGAGTGAGACAGGGGTCTCCTACGAGCAGTACTTC
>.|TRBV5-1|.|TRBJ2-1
CASSVDQSSYNEQFF
TGCGCCAGCAGCGTAGACCAGAGCTCCTACAATGAGCAGTTCTTC
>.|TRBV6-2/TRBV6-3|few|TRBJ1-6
CASSLASMGSSYNSPLHF
TGTGCCAGCAGCTTAGCCAGCATGGGGAGCTCCTATAATTCACCCCTCCACTTT